This T cell receptor beta chain was recorded in a study of PD-L1 blockade in urothelial cancer. With regard to this clone: Its antigen remains unidentified.

Overall study results and limits: It was durable-benefit patients whose tumor-associated blood clones expanded more at 3 weeks.

The sample's time point: peripheral blood 6 weeks after treatment start. Germline CDR1 is MNHEY and CDR2 is SVGAGI. The CDR3 sequence is 16 residues long. J was trimmed by 7 bases and V by 0 bases; bases with no gene match: 7. Measured with immunoSEQ multiplex PCR; TCRdb has only the in-frame clones, and not every one. The table shows approximately 30,000 clones, with 80% to 90% occurring only once. This sequence joins TRBV6-5 and TRBJ2-2; 8 bases are a match to TRBD1. The TCR sequence derives from an elderly man with urothelial cancer. The material sequenced was PBMCs, taken around atezolizumab (anti-PD-L1) treatment. For the CDR3, the DNA is TGTGCCAGCAGTTACTCTCCCGGACAGGGAGTCGGGGAGCTGTTTTTT. Translated: CASSYSPGQGVGELFF.